This entry features one T cell receptor beta chain sequence. The CDR3 runs 14 residues. Germline V gene sequence: CDR1 DFQATT, CDR2 SNEGSKA (reference sequence). Trimming took 6 bases from V and 1 from J, leaving 13 bases between them. Authors of the study amplified TCR beta CDR3 regions from RNA transcripts. A first-round RT-PCR of the TCR CDR3 used the HTBI primer set. Via MiXCR, TCRdb re-called the multiplex PCR reads, giving one row per CDR3 protein. The sample contains 550,000 to 650,000 distinct CDR3 sequences, 11% to 15% of which appear only once. This entry belongs to a study of T cells in Graves' hyperthyroidism and ophthalmopathy.

Sequenced input: blood. This rearrangement joins TRBV20-1 to TRBJ2-4; D possibly corresponds to TRBD1 (5 bases). The source of this sequence is a woman aged 35 to 49 with Graves' hyperthyroidism. CDR3 sequence reads: CSADSGLAKNIQYF. The CDR3 DNA reads as TGCAGTGCAGATTCAGGGCTCGCCAAAAACATTCAGTACTTC.